The 17 T cell receptor beta chains below were found in one sample sequenced in a study of persistence of HIV-infected CD4 T cells. Overlapping HIV-1 Gag 15-mer peptides at roughly 1 ug per peptide per mL were used. CD40L-negative CD69-negative CD45RO-high memory CD4+ T cells were sorted as populations depleted of antigen-responding cells. These receptors' targets are unknown. This was the immunoSEQ version 4 assay in survey mode. The repertoire was sequenced with immunoSEQ multiplex PCR; TCRdb's copy has only in-frame clones and lacks some. The table lists about 40,000 clones, 70% to 80% of them singletons, with 14% in the top ten. The sequencing used CD4+ T cells sorted from PBMCs after approximately 19-hour stimulation, collected from a patient who received antiretroviral therapy. The receptors stem from an adult man with HIV who was CMV-seropositive.

This clone came up a few times. This chain uses TRBV10-3 with TRBJ1-1; a weak D match, TRBD1 (5 bases). Trimming cost V 6 bases and J 1 base, with 9 bases left between them. The germline gives CDR1 ENHRY, CDR2 SYGVKD. The CDR3 consists of 13 residues. CDR3 sequence: CAIRGPPNTEAFF. CDR3 nucleotide sequence: TGTGCCATCAGGGGGCCACCGAACACTGAAGCTTTCTTT.

V and J are TRBV7-2 and TRBJ2-5; D is unclear. The V gene lost 1 base and the J gene lost 8 bases, with 8 bases spanning the gap. Germline CDR1 SGHTA, CDR2 FQGNSA. The CDR3 has 12 residues. The CDR3 loop reads CASSLGLQTQYF. The DNA for the CDR3 is TGTGCCAGCAGCTTAGGTCTACAAACCCAGTACTTC.

The genes are TRBV18 and TRBJ2-5; D may be TRBD2 (5 bases). The V end was cut by 1 base, the J end by 1 base, with 10 bases between. Germline V gives CDR1 KGHSH, CDR2 LQKENI. The CDR3 contains 15 residues. The CDR3 loop reads CASSPRTPAQETQYF. CDR3 in DNA: TGTGCCAGCTCACCACGGACTCCGGCCCAAGAGACCCAGTACTTC.

The J gene is TRBJ1-1, the V gene TRBV29-1; TRBD1 matches 10 bases. V shed 6 bases, J shed 0 bases, and the junction held 13 bases outside the gene matches. The CDR3 is 17 amino acids. Looked up from germline, CDR1 is SQVTM and CDR2 is ANQGSEA. Here the CDR3 DNA reads TGCAGCGTCAAAGGCGACAGGGGGCAAGATATGAACACTGAAGCTTTCTTT. Translating gives CSVKGDRGQDMNTEAFF.

This chain uses TRBV6-4 with TRBJ1-6; D perhaps matches TRBD1 (5 bases). The V end was cut by 2 bases, the J end by 4 bases, with 6 bases between. Germline V gene data show CDR1 as MRHNA and CDR2 as SNTAGT. This CDR3 spans 14 amino acids. The DNA of the CDR3 is TGTGCCAGCAGTGACGAGGGGTATAATTCACCCCTCCACTTT. Its protein is CASSDEGYNSPLHF.

The CDR3, as DNA: TGTGCCAGCAGTTCTGTTGATGAGCAGTTCTTC. It is translated as CASSSVDEQFF. The chain recombines TRBV12-3 or TRBV12-4 with TRBJ2-1; D is unresolved. The germline V and J ends were trimmed by 4 bases and 8 bases, with 6 bases remaining between them. This CDR3 has 11 amino acids.

V usage is TRBV7-8 and J usage is TRBJ2-5, with 8 positions matching TRBD2. Germline values: CDR1 SGHVS, CDR2 FQNEAQ. Trimming cost V 5 bases and J 4 bases; bases outside gene matches: 9. The CDR3 loop spans 15 amino acids. The CDR3 DNA follows: TGTGCCAGCAGCCCCAGACTAGCGATGGGAGAGACCCAGTACTTC. Its protein is CASSPRLAMGETQYF.

This chain connects TRBV18 to TRBJ2-2, with a weak D call TRBD2 (5 bases). Trimming took off 5 bases at V and 5 bases at J, with 12 bases between the two ends. This CDR3 is 14 amino acids long. The V gene's germline CDR1 is KGHSH and CDR2 LQKENI. Here the CDR3 DNA reads TGTGCCAGCTCATATACAGAGGGTACCGGGGAGCTGTTTTTT. Protein product: CASSYTEGTGELFF. Together with reference TRBV18 and TRBJ2-2, the CDR3 gives the full variable domain: NAGVMQNPRHLVRRRGQEARLRCSPMKGHSHVYWYRQLPEEGLKFMVYLQKENIIDESGMPKERFSAEFPKEGPSILRIQQVVRGDSAAYFCASSYTEGTGELFFGEGSRLTVL.

The CDR3 nucleotides are TGTGCCAGCAGCTCCAGACCTGGGGATACGCAGTATTTT. The encoded protein is CASSSRPGDTQYF. The J gene is TRBJ2-3, the V gene TRBV7-2, with D unclear. CDR3 length: 13 amino acids. V was pared by 4 bases and J by 6 bases, with 11 bases between. From germline, CDR1 is SGHTA and CDR2 FQGNSA.

This chain joins TRBV19 and TRBJ2-5; D remains unclear. This CDR3 is 12 amino acids long. Per the germline V gene, CDR1 is LNHDA and CDR2 is SQIVND (reference sequence). Trimming removed 4 bases from V and 5 bases from J, with 8 bases in between. CDR3 residues: CASSTHRETQYF. CDR3 DNA sequence: TGTGCCAGTAGTACCCACCGGGAGACCCAGTACTTC.

The chain is built from TRBV19 and TRBJ1-2, with 7 bases matching TRBD1. Losses at the gene ends were 1 base for V and 8 bases for J; bases not matched to a gene: 10. The CDR3 spans 15 residues. CDR1 is LNHDA and CDR2 is SQIVND in the germline V gene (reference sequence). For the CDR3, the DNA is TGTGCCAGTAGTATAGTTCTCGGGACAGAGAGGGGCTACACCTTC. Amino acids: CASSIVLGTERGYTF.

This clone was observed a handful of times. The chain links TRBV4-3 to TRBJ1-6; D perhaps matches TRBD1 (5 bases). The CDR3 extends over 16 amino acids. Germline V gene lookup returns CDR1 LGHNA and CDR2 YSLEER. V was trimmed by 4 bases and J by 7 bases, leaving 17 bases between them. The CDR3 sequence is CASSLAGRVQNSPLHF. DNA of the CDR3: TGCGCCAGCAGCCTTGCAGGGAGGGTGCAGAATTCACCCCTCCACTTT.

A single count supports this clone. The genes are TRBV7-6 and TRBJ1-6, with D hard to call. Trimming shortened V by 1 base and J by 10 bases, and 20 bases separated the two germline ends. CDR1 is SGHVS, CDR2 FNYEAQ, per germline. This CDR3 region has 17 residues. The CDR3 sequence: CASSLESYVEAGSPLHF. Here the CDR3 DNA reads TGTGCCAGCAGCTTAGAATCGTATGTGGAAGCGGGGTCACCCCTCCACTTT.

The chain employs TRBV6-6 and TRBJ1-5, with 10 bases identical to TRBD1. Trimming cost V 7 bases and J 6 bases; bases outside gene matches: 9. The CDR3 has 15 residues. Germline V lookup: CDR1 MNHNY, CDR2 SVGAGI (reference sequence). The CDR3 region has the DNA TGTGCCAGCAACCCCCAGGGACAGGGGAGTCAGCCCCAGCATTTT. Its translation is CASNPQGQGSQPQHF.

The CDR3 sequence is CASRPLAVGETQYF. The CDR3 DNA sequence: TGTGCCAGCAGACCTCTAGCGGTGGGGGAGACCCAGTACTTC. The chain is built from TRBV28 and TRBJ2-5; 7 bases are a match to TRBD2. Germline V CDR1 and CDR2: MDHEN, SYDVKM. The V and J ends lost 6 bases and 5 bases, in that order; junction bases with no gene match: 9. The CDR3 sequence is 14 residues long.

The chain combines TRBV4-1 with TRBJ1-5; 9 bases are shared with TRBD1. Germline V CDR1 and CDR2: MGHRA, YSYEKL. The V and J ends lost 4 bases and 4 bases, in that order; junction bases with no gene match: 5. This CDR3 has 15 residues. The CDR3 sequence is CASSLLQGANQPQHF. CDR3 coding DNA: TGCGCCAGCAGCCTCTTACAGGGGGCTAATCAGCCCCAGCATTTT.

The J gene is TRBJ1-1, the V gene TRBV5-5; the D is unclear. Germline V gene lookup returns CDR1 SGHKS and CDR2 YYEKEE (reference sequence). The CDR3 covers 14 residues. Trimming left V 4 bases short and J 0 bases short, with 10 bases between. CDR3 coding DNA: TGTGCCAGCAGCCATCCCGCCTTGAACACTGAAGCTTTCTTT. The encoded protein is CASSHPALNTEAFF.